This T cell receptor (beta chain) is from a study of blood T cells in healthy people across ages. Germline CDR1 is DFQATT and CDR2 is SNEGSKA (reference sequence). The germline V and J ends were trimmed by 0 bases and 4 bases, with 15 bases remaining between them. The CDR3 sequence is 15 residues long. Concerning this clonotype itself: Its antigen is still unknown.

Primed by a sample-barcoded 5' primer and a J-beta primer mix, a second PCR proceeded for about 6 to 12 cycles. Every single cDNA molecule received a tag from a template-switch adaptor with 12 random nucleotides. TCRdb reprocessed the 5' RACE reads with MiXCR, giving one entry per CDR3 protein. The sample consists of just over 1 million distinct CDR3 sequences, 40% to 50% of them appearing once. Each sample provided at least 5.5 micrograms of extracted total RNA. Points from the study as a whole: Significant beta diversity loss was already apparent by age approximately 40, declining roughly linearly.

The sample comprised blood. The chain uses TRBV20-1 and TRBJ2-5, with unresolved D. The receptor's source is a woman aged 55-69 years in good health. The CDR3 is CSARDGPRPRETQYF. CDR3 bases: TGCAGTGCTAGAGATGGACCTAGGCCCCGAGAGACCCAGTACTTC.